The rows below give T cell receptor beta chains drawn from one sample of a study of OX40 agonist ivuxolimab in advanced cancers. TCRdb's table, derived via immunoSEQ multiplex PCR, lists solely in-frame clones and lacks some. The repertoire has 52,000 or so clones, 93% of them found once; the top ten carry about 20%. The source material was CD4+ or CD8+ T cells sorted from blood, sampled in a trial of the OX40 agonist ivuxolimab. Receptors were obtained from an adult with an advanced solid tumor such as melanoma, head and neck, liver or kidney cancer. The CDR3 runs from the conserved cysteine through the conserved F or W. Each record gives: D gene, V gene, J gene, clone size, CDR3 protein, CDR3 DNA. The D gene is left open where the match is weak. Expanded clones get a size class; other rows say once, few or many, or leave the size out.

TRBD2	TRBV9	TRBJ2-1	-	CASSERLAGANEQFF	TGTGCCAGCAGCGAAAGACTAGCGGGAGCGAATGAGCAGTTCTTC
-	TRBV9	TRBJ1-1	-	CASSGFSGAEAFF	TGTGCCAGCAGCGGGTTTTCTGGGGCTGAAGCTTTCTTT
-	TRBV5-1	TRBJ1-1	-	CASSLVPGSRGTEAFF	TGCGCCAGCAGCTTGGTCCCCGGGAGCCGGGGGACTGAAGCTTTCTTT
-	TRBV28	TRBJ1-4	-	CASKLNLATNEKLFF	TGTGCCAGCAAACTGAACCTGGCAACTAATGAAAAACTGTTTTTT
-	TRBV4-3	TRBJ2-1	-	CASSQERDWGFDEQFF	TGCGCCAGCAGCCAAGAAAGGGACTGGGGGTTCGATGAGCAGTTCTTC
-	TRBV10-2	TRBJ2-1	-	CASSPSEGSEFF	TGCGCCAGCAGTCCTAGCGAAGGTAGCGAGTTCTTC
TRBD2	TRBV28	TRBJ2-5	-	CASSSPTSGSRETQYF	TGTGCCAGCAGTTCCCCCACTAGCGGGAGTAGAGAGACCCAGTACTTC
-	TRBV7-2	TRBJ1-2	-	CASSTPSGYTF	TGTGCCAGCAGCACACCCAGTGGCTACACCTTC
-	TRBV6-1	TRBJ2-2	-	CASSLTGELFF	TGTGCCAGCAGTTTAACCGGGGAGCTGTTTTTT
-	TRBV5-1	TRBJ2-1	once	CASSSPSEGVSNEQFF	TGCGCCAGCAGCTCCCCATCTGAGGGAGTTTCCAATGAGCAGTTCTTC
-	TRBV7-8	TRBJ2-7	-	CASSLPSHAYEQYF	TGTGCCAGCAGCTTACCTAGTCATGCCTACGAGCAGTACTTC
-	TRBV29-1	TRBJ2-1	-	CSVETGVGDRYNEQFF	TGCAGCGTTGAAACAGGTGTTGGGGACCGTTACAATGAGCAGTTCTTC
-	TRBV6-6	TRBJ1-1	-	CASSYGVYRDAEAFF	TGTGCCAGCAGTTACGGTGTTTATCGGGATGCTGAAGCTTTCTTT
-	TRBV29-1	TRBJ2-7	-	CSVEDPRGPYEQYF	TGCAGCGTTGAAGATCCTCGGGGCCCCTACGAGCAGTACTTC
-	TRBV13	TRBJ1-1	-	CASSLGVESMNTEAFF	TGTGCCAGCAGCTTAGGGGTGGAGAGCATGAACACTGAAGCTTTCTTT
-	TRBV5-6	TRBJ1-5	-	CASSITRGAGQPQHF	TGTGCCAGCAGCATAACAAGGGGCGCGGGTCAGCCCCAGCATTTT
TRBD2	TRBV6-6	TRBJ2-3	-	CAVRWGGDTDTQYF	TGTGCCGTCCGATGGGGAGGGGACACAGATACGCAGTATTTT
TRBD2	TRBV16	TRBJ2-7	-	CASSLSAGGFLGEQYF	TGTGCCAGCAGCCTCTCGGCGGGAGGGTTCCTGGGCGAGCAGTACTTC
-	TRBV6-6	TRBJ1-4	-	CASSALGGTNEKLFF	TGTGCCAGCAGTGCCCTGGGGGGTACTAATGAAAAACTGTTTTTT
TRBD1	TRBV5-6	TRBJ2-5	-	CASSWGQHQETQYF	TGTGCCAGCAGCTGGGGACAGCACCAAGAGACCCAGTACTTC
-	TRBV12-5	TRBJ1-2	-	CASGLDTGANYGYTF	TGTGCTAGTGGTTTGGATACGGGGGCTAACTATGGCTACACCTTC
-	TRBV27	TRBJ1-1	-	CASSLSTPMNTEAFF	TGTGCCAGCAGTTTATCGACCCCCATGAACACTGAAGCTTTCTTT
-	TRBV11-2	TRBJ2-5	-	CASSADTQETQYF	TGTGCCAGCAGCGCTGACACGCAAGAGACCCAGTACTTC
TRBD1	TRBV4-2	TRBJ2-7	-	CASSQEPGTGFAYEQYF	TGTGCCAGCAGCCAGGAACCCGGGACAGGGTTTGCCTACGAGCAGTACTTC
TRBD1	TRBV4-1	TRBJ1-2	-	CASSRQGAYGYTF	TGCGCCAGCAGCCGACAGGGAGCCTATGGCTACACCTTC
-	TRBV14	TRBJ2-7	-	CASSLIGPGEQYF	TGTGCCAGCAGCTTAATAGGGCCCGGCGAGCAGTACTTC
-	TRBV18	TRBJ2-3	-	CASSPEQSTDTQYF	TGTGCCAGCTCACCAGAGCAGTCCACAGATACGCAGTATTTT
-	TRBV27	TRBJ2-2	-	CASEPGPGLPTGELFF	TGTGCCAGCGAGCCAGGCCCCGGACTTCCCACCGGGGAGCTGTTTTTT
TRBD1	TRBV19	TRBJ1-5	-	CASTWETGGRQPQHF	TGTGCCAGTACCTGGGAGACAGGGGGACGCCAGCCCCAGCATTTT
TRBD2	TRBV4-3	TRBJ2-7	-	CASSQGIAGGPVYEQYF	TGCGCCAGCAGCCAAGGGATAGCGGGAGGGCCGGTCTACGAGCAGTACTTC
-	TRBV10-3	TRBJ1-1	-	CAISGSGEAFF	TGTGCCATCAGCGGCAGTGGAGAAGCTTTCTTT
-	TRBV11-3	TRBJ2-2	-	CASSSDMEGAGELFF	TGTGCCAGCAGCTCAGACATGGAAGGGGCCGGGGAGCTGTTTTTT
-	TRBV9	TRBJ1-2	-	CASSVASGANYGYTF	TGTGCCAGCAGCGTAGCGTCAGGGGCTAACTATGGCTACACCTTC
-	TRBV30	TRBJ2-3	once	CAWASLTTTDTQYF	TGTGCCTGGGCATCTCTGACGACCACAGATACGCAGTATTTT
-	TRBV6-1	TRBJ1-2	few	CASSVTGSGYTF	TGTGCCAGCAGTGTCACAGGGTCTGGCTACACCTTC
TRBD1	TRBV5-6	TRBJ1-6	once	CASSNDGTGGVSPLHF	TGTGCCAGCAGCAATGATGGGACAGGGGGAGTTTCACCCCTCCACTTT
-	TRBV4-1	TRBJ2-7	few	CASSRLVGGSYEQYF	TGCGCCAGCAGCCGCCTAGTGGGGGGTTCCTACGAGCAGTACTTC
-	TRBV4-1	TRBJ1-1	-	CASSPIGPPNTEAFF	TGCGCCAGCAGCCCCATCGGACCGCCGAACACTGAAGCTTTCTTT
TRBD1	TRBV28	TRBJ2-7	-	CASSLSGGSYEQYF	TGTGCCAGCAGTTTATCAGGGGGATCGTACGAGCAGTACTTC
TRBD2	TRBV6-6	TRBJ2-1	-	CASLSLAGPYNEQFF	TGTGCCAGCCTGTCCCTAGCGGGACCCTACAATGAGCAGTTCTTC
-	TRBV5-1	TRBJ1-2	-	CASSSPAGAYGYTF	TGCGCCAGCAGCTCTCCGGCAGGGGCGTATGGCTACACCTTC
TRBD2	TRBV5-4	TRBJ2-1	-	CASSLRLAVVRSYNEQFF	TGTGCCAGCAGCTTGAGACTAGCGGTCGTTAGATCCTACAATGAGCAGTTCTTC
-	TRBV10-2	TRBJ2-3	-	CASSRSQLLGSPSTDTQYF	TGCGCCAGCAGCAGATCTCAGCTCCTAGGCAGCCCTAGCACAGATACGCAGTATTTT
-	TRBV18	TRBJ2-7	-	CASSPAVASYEQYF	TGTGCCAGCTCACCGGCAGTGGCTAGCTACGAGCAGTACTTC
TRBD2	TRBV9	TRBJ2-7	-	CASSPRGSSGSYEQYF	TGTGCCAGCAGCCCTAGGGGTTCTAGCGGGAGCTACGAGCAGTACTTC
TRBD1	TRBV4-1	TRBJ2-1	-	CASSQAGQGVANEQFF	TGCGCCAGCAGCCAAGCGGGACAGGGGGTCGCCAATGAGCAGTTCTTC
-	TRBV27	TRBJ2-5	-	CASRFQKQAPRGSQYF	TGTGCCAGCAGATTCCAAAAACAGGCGCCACGTGGGTCCCAGTACTTC
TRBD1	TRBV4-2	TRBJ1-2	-	CASSQGQGIFGYGYTF	TGTGCCAGCAGCCAAGGACAGGGGATTTTTGGTTATGGCTACACCTTC
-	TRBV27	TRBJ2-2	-	CASSFLGETGELFF	TGTGCCAGCAGTTTCCTTGGGGAAACCGGGGAGCTGTTTTTT
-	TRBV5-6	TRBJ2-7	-	CASSFSSGAGEQYF	TGTGCCAGCAGCTTCTCTTCGGGTGCTGGCGAGCAGTACTTC
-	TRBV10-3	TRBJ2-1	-	CAISESLNTEQFF	TGTGCCATCAGTGAGTCTCTTAACACTGAGCAGTTCTTC
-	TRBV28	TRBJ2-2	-	CASSLTPRDSGELFF	TGTGCCAGCAGCCTCACTCCCCGAGACTCCGGGGAGCTGTTTTTT
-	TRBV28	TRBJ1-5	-	CASSGAVGENQPQHF	TGTGCCAGCAGTGGAGCGGTGGGGGAAAATCAGCCCCAGCATTTT
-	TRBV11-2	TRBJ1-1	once	CASSVSPGQNTEAFF	TGTGCCAGCAGCGTATCACCGGGACAGAACACTGAAGCTTTCTTT
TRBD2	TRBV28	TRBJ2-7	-	CASSATSERAYEQYF	TGTGCCAGCAGTGCCACTAGCGAACGGGCCTACGAGCAGTACTTC